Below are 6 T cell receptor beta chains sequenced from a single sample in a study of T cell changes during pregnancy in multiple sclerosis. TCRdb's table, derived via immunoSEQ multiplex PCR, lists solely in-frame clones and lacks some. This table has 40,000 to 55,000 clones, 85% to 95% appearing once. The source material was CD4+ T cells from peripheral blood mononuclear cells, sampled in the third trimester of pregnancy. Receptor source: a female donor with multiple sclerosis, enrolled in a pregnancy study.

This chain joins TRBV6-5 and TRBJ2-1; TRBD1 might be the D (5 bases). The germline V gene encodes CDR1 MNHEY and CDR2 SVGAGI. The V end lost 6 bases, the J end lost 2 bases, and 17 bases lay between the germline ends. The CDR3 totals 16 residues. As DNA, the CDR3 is TGTGCCAGCAGATACCTAGGGGCCAAGACCTACAATGAGCAGTTCTTC. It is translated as CASRYLGAKTYNEQFF.

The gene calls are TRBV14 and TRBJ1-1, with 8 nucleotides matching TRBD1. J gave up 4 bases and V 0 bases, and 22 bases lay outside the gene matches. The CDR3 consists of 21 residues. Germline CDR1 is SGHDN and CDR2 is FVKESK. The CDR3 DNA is TGTGCCAGCAGCCAAGATACTAGATTTGGTCAGGGGGCCGGGTGGGGCACTGAAGCTTTCTTT. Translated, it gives CASSQDTRFGQGAGWGTEAFF.

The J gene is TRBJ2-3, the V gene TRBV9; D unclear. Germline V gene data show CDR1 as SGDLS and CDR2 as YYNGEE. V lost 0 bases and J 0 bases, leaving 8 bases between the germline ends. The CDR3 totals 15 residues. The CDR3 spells CASSVASRSTDTQYF. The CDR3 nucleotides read TGTGCCAGCAGCGTAGCGTCCAGGAGCACAGATACGCAGTATTTT.

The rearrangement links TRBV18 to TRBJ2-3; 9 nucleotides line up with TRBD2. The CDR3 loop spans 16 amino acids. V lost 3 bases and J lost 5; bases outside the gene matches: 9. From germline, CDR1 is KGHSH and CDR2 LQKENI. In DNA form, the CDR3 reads TGTGCCAGCTCACCGCGGGCTAGCGGGATGCGAGATACGCAGTATTTT. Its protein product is CASSPRASGMRDTQYF.

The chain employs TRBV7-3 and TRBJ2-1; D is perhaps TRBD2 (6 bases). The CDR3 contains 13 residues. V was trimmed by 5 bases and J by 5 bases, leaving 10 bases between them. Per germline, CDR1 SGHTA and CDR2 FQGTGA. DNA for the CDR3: TGTGCCAGCAGCCCCCAGCGGGACAATGAGCAGTTCTTC. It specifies CASSPQRDNEQFF.

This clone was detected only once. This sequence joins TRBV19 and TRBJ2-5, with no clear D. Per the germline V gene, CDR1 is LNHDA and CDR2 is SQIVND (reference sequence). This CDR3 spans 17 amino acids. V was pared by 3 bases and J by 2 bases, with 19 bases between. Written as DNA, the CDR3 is TGTGCCAGTAGTATTATAAGCTGGCCGACTGTGCAAGAGACCCAGTACTTC. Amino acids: CASSIISWPTVQETQYF.